One sample yielded the 32 T cell receptor beta chains listed below, sequenced in a study of PD-1 blockade in classical Hodgkin lymphoma. The repertoire was sequenced with immunoSEQ multiplex PCR; TCRdb's copy has only in-frame clones and lacks some. The repertoire holds 25,000 to 40,000 clones, 65% to 80% seen once, with about 3.8% in the top ten. Regarding time point: cycle 4 day 1 (C4D1), after 6 weeks of nivolumab. Every single patient, without exception, relapsed after autologous stem cell transplantation, and brentuximab vedotin exposure varied. The source material was peripheral blood mononuclear cells (PBMCs), sampled before the fourth cycle of nivolumab. Receptor source: a human donor with classical Hodgkin lymphoma.

Here the CDR3 reads CASSQYTGDNEQFF. Here the CDR3 DNA reads TGCGCCAGCAGTCAATACACAGGGGACAATGAGCAGTTCTTC. The rearrangement joins TRBV23-1 to TRBJ2-1; the match to TRBD1 covers 7 bases. TRBV23-1 is marked as an open reading frame, function uncertain. The V gene end was trimmed by 1 base and the J gene end by 5 bases; junction bases not matched to a gene: 2. The CDR3 covers 14 residues.

This clone was detected only a few times. The genes are TRBV6-1 and TRBJ2-7, with 7 nucleotides matching TRBD1. The CDR3 contains 14 residues. With V trimmed by 5 bases and J by 4 bases, 8 bases remained unmatched. Per the germline V gene, CDR1 is MNHNS and CDR2 is SASEGT. Here the CDR3 DNA reads TGTGCCAGCAGTTCAGACAGGGTATCGTACGAGCAGTACTTC. The encoded protein is CASSSDRVSYEQYF.

This clone was counted a few times. V gene TRBV7-2 combines with J gene TRBJ1-1; no definite D call. The CDR3 extends over 11 amino acids. CDR1 is SGHTA, CDR2 FQGNSA, per germline. V was clipped by 8 bases and J by 7 bases, with 11 bases between them. In DNA form, the CDR3 reads TGTGCCAGCTCCAGATCGATTGAAGCTTTCTTT. Translating gives CASSRSIEAFF.

The chain carries TRBV9 and TRBJ1-1; no clear D gene. The V gene's germline CDR1 is SGDLS and CDR2 YYNGEE. The CDR3 sequence is 14 residues long. V gave up 5 bases and J gave up 4 bases, with 15 bases separating them. This chain's CDR3 is CASSPGSRITEAFF. The CDR3 region has the DNA TGTGCCAGCAGTCCCGGGTCCAGAATCACTGAAGCTTTCTTT.

The gene calls are TRBV27 and TRBJ2-1; TRBD2 is a possible D gene (7 bases). Germline assignment: CDR1 MNHEY and CDR2 SMNVEV (reference sequence). Trimming shortened V by 6 bases and J by 11 bases, and 20 bases separated the two germline ends. This CDR3 is 14 amino acids long. This chain's CDR3 is CASSSTLAGGQQFF. The CDR3 DNA follows: TGTGCCAGCAGCTCCACCTTAGCCGGGGGGCAGCAGTTCTTC.

This chain uses TRBV5-4 with TRBJ1-1; D perhaps matches TRBD1 (6 bases). Germline CDR1 is SGHNT and CDR2 is YYREEE (reference sequence). This CDR3 has 12 residues. V was trimmed by 7 bases and J by 3 bases, leaving 10 bases between them. The DNA of the CDR3 is TGTGCCAGCGAGGGGGGCGACACTGAAGCTTTCTTT. This encodes CASEGGDTEAFF.

This clone has a handful of counts. J is TRBJ2-7 and V is TRBV10-3, with 7 bases fitting TRBD1. Trimming removed 4 bases from V and 4 bases from J; junction bases left unmatched: 4. In germline, CDR1 is ENHRY, CDR2 SYGVKD. The CDR3 length is 13 residues. This chain's CDR3 is CAISAGTDYEQYF. In nucleotides, the CDR3 is TGTGCCATCAGTGCAGGGACAGATTACGAGCAGTACTTC.

In DNA form, the CDR3 reads TGTGCCGCCGACAGCTATACCGGGGAGCTGTTTTTT. As protein: CAADSYTGELFF. The V and J genes are TRBV19 and TRBJ2-2; D may be TRBD1 (5 bases). There are 12 residues in the CDR3. CDR1 LNHDA and CDR2 SQIVND come from the germline V gene (reference sequence). The ends were cut back, 11 bases at V and 5 bases at J, with 12 bases in the middle.

The chain combines TRBV19 with TRBJ2-1; the match to TRBD1 covers 8 bases. Germline assignment: CDR1 LNHDA and CDR2 SQIVND (reference sequence). With 4 bases clipped from V and 7 bases from J, the junction kept 3 bases outside the gene matches. The CDR3 covers 13 residues. The CDR3 region has the DNA TGTGCCAGTAGTAGCGACAGGGGTAATGAGCAGTTCTTC. Its translation is CASSSDRGNEQFF.

The chain links TRBV6-1 to TRBJ2-1; D ambiguous. CDR3 length: 15 residues. Looked up from germline, CDR1 is MNHNS and CDR2 is SASEGT. Trimming pared 2 bases from V and 2 bases from J, leaving 10 bases between. The CDR3: CASSENQAAYNEQFF. The CDR3 region has the DNA TGTGCCAGCAGTGAAAACCAGGCAGCCTACAATGAGCAGTTCTTC.

Only a few counts were recorded for this clone. The V gene is TRBV27, the J gene TRBJ2-7; the D is unclear. CDR1 is MNHEY and CDR2 is SMNVEV in the germline V gene (reference sequence). The CDR3 spans 13 residues. Trimming removed 7 bases from V and 6 bases from J, with 16 bases in between. Here the CDR3 reads CASNPYDRGEQYF. CDR3 DNA sequence: TGTGCCAGCAACCCGTACGATCGAGGCGAGCAGTACTTC.

The rearrangement links TRBV15 to TRBJ2-6; D remains ambiguous. V was trimmed by 1 base and J by 3 bases, leaving 1 base between them. Germline loops: CDR1 LNHNV, CDR2 YYDKDF (reference sequence). The CDR3 covers 13 residues. The CDR3 DNA reads as TGTGCCACCAGCAGAGGTGGGGCCAACGTCCTGACTTTC. It translates to CATSRGGANVLTF. The full variable domain, its missing parts supplied by reference TRBV15 and TRBJ2-6, is DAMVIQNPRYQVTQFGKPVTLSCSQTLNHNVMYWYQQKSSQAPKLLFHYYDKDFNNEADTPDNFQSRRPNTSFCFLDIRSPGLGDTAMYLCATSRGGANVLTFGAGSRLTVL.

This chain uses TRBV19 with TRBJ2-4, with D perhaps TRBD2 (5 bases). CDR3 size: 16 residues. The germline V gene encodes CDR1 LNHDA and CDR2 SQIVND (reference sequence). Trimming took 7 bases from V and 0 from J, leaving 16 bases between them. CDR3 region: CASKPAAVGAKNIQYF. CDR3 nucleotide sequence: TGTGCCAGTAAACCAGCAGCGGTGGGAGCCAAAAACATTCAGTACTTC.

The chain combines TRBV6-5 with TRBJ2-7, with D perhaps TRBD1 (5 bases). Germline CDR1 and CDR2: MNHEY and SVGAGI. This CDR3 contains 14 residues. The V end lost 6 bases, the J end lost 2 bases, and 14 bases lay between the germline ends. DNA for the CDR3: TGTGCCAGCAGGACTGCCAGGGCACCCTACGAGCAGTACTTC. This encodes CASRTARAPYEQYF.

This chain joins TRBV11-2 and TRBJ1-6; D unresolved. This CDR3 has 13 residues. Deletions cut 5 bases from V and 7 bases from J, with 9 bases between. Per the germline V gene, CDR1 is SGHAT and CDR2 is FQNNGV. As DNA, the CDR3 is TGTGCCAGCAGCCAGGACGTAAATTCACCCCTCCACTTT. Translation gives CASSQDVNSPLHF.

The chain links TRBV5-1 to TRBJ1-2, with 9 bases identical to TRBD1. V lost 0 bases and J lost 6; bases outside the gene matches: 6. The CDR3 has 15 residues. Per germline, CDR1 SGHRS and CDR2 YFSETQ. The CDR3 nucleotides read TGCGCCAGCAGCTTGGAGGGACAGGGATCGGATGGCTACACCTTC. As protein: CASSLEGQGSDGYTF.

The rearrangement uses TRBV10-2 and TRBJ2-1; D is uncertain. This CDR3 spans 13 amino acids. The V gene lost 2 bases and the J gene lost 4 bases, with 6 bases spanning the gap. Germline CDR1 WSHSY, CDR2 SAAADI. CDR3: CASSEVWYNEQFF. DNA for the CDR3: TGCGCCAGCAGTGAGGTCTGGTACAATGAGCAGTTCTTC.

The J gene is TRBJ1-1, the V gene TRBV4-2, with a tentative D call TRBD1 (6 bases). The CDR3 has 13 amino acids. Trimming cost V 5 bases and J 8 bases, with 15 bases left between them. Germline CDR1 LGHNA, CDR2 YNFKEQ. The CDR3 sequence: CASSIQGWQEAFF. The CDR3 bases are TGTGCCAGCAGCATACAGGGTTGGCAGGAAGCTTTCTTT.

This chain links TRBV6-5 with TRBJ2-1; 7 bases are a match to TRBD2. Per the germline V gene, CDR1 is MNHEY and CDR2 is SVGAGI. V was clipped by 6 bases and J by 1 base; unmatched bases: 6. The CDR3 runs 15 residues. The CDR3 DNA reads as TGTGCCAGCAGCCCGACTAGCCTATCCTACAATGAGCAGTTCTTC. This encodes CASSPTSLSYNEQFF.

This chain uses TRBV7-6 with TRBJ1-1; D might be TRBD1 (6 bases). CDR1 is SGHVS, CDR2 FNYEAQ, per germline. The CDR3 is made up of 13 amino acids. Trimming stripped 1 base from V and 7 bases from J, with 10 bases between. CDR3 region: CASSLVQGREAFF. Here the CDR3 DNA reads TGTGCCAGCAGCTTAGTACAGGGTCGTGAAGCTTTCTTT.

V is TRBV6-1 and J is TRBJ2-2, with 8 positions matching TRBD1. The junction had 10 bases not matched to a gene; V was cut back by 2 bases and J by 2 bases. The CDR3 is 18 residues long. The V gene's germline CDR1 is MNHNS and CDR2 SASEGT. CDR3 region: CASSERGFGQGNTGELFF. The CDR3 DNA reads as TGTGCCAGCAGTGAAAGAGGGTTCGGACAGGGAAACACCGGGGAGCTGTTTTTT.

The chain combines TRBV4-1 with TRBJ2-7, with D perhaps TRBD1 (7 bases). Per germline, CDR1 MGHRA and CDR2 YSYEKL. The V gene lost 4 bases and the J gene lost 2 bases, with 15 bases spanning the gap. The CDR3 is 15 amino acids. As DNA, the CDR3 is TGCGCCAGCAGCCGCCAGGGGGGACAGACCTACGAGCAGTACTTC. This codes for CASSRQGGQTYEQYF.

The J gene is TRBJ2-2, the V gene TRBV9; D is possibly TRBD1 or TRBD2 (5 bases each). The CDR3 is 17 amino acids. Germline V lookup: CDR1 SGDLS, CDR2 YYNGEE. Trimming cost V 3 bases and J 0 bases, with 15 bases left between them. The CDR3 reads CASSGGGPITNTGELFF. The CDR3 bases are TGTGCCAGCAGCGGGGGCGGGCCGATCACGAACACCGGGGAGCTGTTTTTT.

The V gene is TRBV7-9, the J gene TRBJ2-7, with D possibly matching TRBD1 (6 bases). The CDR3 covers 15 residues. In germline, CDR1 is SEHNR, CDR2 FQNEAQ (reference sequence). V was pared by 5 bases and J by 0 bases, with 14 bases between. CDR3 in amino acids: CASSPLRGLSYEQYF. The CDR3 nucleotides read TGTGCCAGCAGCCCCCTCAGGGGCCTCTCCTACGAGCAGTACTTC.

This clone was seen only a few times. The chain combines TRBV7-9 with TRBJ1-2, with TRBD1 as a possible D gene (6 bases). CDR3 length equals 12 residues. V was shortened by 5 bases and J by 8 bases, with 12 bases between the two germline ends. Germline V gives CDR1 SEHNR, CDR2 FQNEAQ (reference sequence). The CDR3 loop is CASSLRGGGYTF. The CDR3 DNA reads TGTGCCAGCAGCCTCAGGGGAGGCGGCTACACCTTC.

This rearrangement joins TRBV7-6 to TRBJ2-1, with TRBD2 as a possible D gene (6 bases). This CDR3 comprises 14 residues. The ends were cut back, 1 base at V and 7 bases at J, with 11 bases in the middle. Germline CDR1 reads SGHVS; CDR2 reads FNYEAQ. Here the CDR3 reads CASSLGGKGNEQFF. DNA of the CDR3: TGTGCCAGCAGCTTAGGCGGGAAGGGAAATGAGCAGTTCTTC.

V usage is TRBV9 and J usage is TRBJ2-5; 10 bases agree with TRBD1. CDR3 length: 16 amino acids. Germline CDR1 and CDR2: SGDLS and YYNGEE. After removal of 4 bases from V and 5 bases from J, the junction contained 11 bases not matched to a gene. This CDR3 reads CASSTTGTGVRETQYF. For the CDR3, the DNA is TGTGCCAGCAGCACAACCGGGACAGGGGTTCGGGAGACCCAGTACTTC.

This clone is labeled medium-sized. A read error is likely, as this CDR3 ends without the conserved phenylalanine or tryptophan. The limits of the CDR3 on the DNA are not certain, so only TCRdb's listed CDR3 is given. The rearrangement links TRBV21-1 to TRBJ1-1; the D call of TRBD1 is as the table states it, not checked on the DNA. TRBV21-1 is given as a pseudogene. Both ends counted, the CDR3 spans 14 residues. The CDR3 sequence: CASSKFELKKFDSV.

The chain recombines TRBV4-3 with TRBJ1-2, with 9 bases fitting TRBD1. Per the germline V gene, CDR1 is LGHNA and CDR2 is YSLEER. CDR3 length: 15 residues. The V and J ends lost 3 bases and 1 base, in that order; junction bases with no gene match: 3. CDR3 nucleotide sequence: TGCGCCAGCAGCCATACAGGGGGCTATAACTATGGCTACACCTTC. Translating gives CASSHTGGYNYGYTF.

The chain links TRBV5-5 to TRBJ2-1; 11 nucleotides match TRBD2. The trim removed 4 bases at V and 6 bases at J, leaving 12 bases unmatched. The germline V gene encodes CDR1 SGHKS and CDR2 YYEKEE (reference sequence). The CDR3 totals 17 residues. CDR3 DNA sequence: TGTGCCAGCAGCCTTAAGGGACTAGCGGTCGCGGGCAATGAGCAGTTCTTC. Its protein is CASSLKGLAVAGNEQFF.

In its sample, this clone was seen once. V and J are TRBV25-1 and TRBJ2-5, with D maybe TRBD1 (5 bases). Trimming removed 6 bases from V and 5 bases from J, with 10 bases in between. This CDR3 has 12 residues. CDR1 MGHDK and CDR2 SYGVNS come from the germline V gene. The CDR3 DNA reads TGTGCCAGCAGGACAGACCGGGAGACCCAGTACTTC. It is translated as CASRTDRETQYF.

J is TRBJ1-2 and V is TRBV28; TRBD1 agrees at 9 bases. V trimming: 6 bases; J trimming: 4 bases; junction bases outside the gene matches: 3. The germline CDR1 and CDR2 sequences are MDHEN and SYDVKM. This CDR3 contains 13 residues. The CDR3 spells CASSSQGAYGYTF. The CDR3 DNA follows: TGTGCCAGCAGCTCACAGGGGGCCTATGGCTACACCTTC.